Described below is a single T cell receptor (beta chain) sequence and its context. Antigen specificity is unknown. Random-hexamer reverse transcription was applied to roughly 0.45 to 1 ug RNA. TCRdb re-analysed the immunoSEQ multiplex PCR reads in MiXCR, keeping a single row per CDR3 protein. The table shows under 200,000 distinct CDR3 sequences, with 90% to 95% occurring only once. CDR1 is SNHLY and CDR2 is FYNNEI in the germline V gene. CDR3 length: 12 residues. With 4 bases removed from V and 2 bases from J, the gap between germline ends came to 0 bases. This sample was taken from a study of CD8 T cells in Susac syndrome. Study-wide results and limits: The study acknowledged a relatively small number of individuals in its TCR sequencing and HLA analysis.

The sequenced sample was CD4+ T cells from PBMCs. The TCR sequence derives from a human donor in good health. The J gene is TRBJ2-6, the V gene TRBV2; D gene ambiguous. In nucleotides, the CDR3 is TGTGCCAGCAGTGCTGGGGCCAACGTCCTGACTTTC. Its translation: CASSAGANVLTF.